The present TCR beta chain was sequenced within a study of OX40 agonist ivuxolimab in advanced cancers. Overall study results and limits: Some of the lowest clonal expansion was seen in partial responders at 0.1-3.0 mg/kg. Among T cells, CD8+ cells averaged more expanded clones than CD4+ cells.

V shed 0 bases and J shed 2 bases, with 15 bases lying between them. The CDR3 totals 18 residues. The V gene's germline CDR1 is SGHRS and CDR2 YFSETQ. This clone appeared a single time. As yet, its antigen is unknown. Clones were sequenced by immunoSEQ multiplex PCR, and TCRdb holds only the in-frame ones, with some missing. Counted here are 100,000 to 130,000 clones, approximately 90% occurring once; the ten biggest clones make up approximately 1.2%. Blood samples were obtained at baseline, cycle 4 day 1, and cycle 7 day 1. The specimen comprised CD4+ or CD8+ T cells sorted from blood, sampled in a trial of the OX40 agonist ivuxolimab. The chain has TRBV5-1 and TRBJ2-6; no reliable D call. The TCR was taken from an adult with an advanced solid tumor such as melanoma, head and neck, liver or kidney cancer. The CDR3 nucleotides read TGCGCCAGCAGCTTGGTAGTTGGTGGCCCGACTGGGGCCAACGTCCTGACTTTC. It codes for CASSLVVGGPTGANVLTF. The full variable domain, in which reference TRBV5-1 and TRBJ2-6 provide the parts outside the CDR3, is KAGVTQTPRYLIKTRGQQVTLSCSPISGHRSVSWYQQTPGQGLQFLFEYFSETQRNKGNFPGRFSGRQFSNSRSEMNVSTLELGDSALYLCASSLVVGGPTGANVLTFGAGSRLTVL.